These 4 T cell receptor beta chains were all obtained from the same sample, sequenced in a study of cytomegalovirus exposure and HLA in healthy donors. With 60 Vbeta and 13 Jbeta primers, the PCR was carried out. Profiling relied on immunoSEQ multiplex PCR, and the TCRdb table lists in-frame clones only, not all of them. Seen in this sample are tens of thousands of clones; the ten most common clones hold about a sixth. Source material: PBMCs. The origin of the receptors is a male donor in good health and CMV-seronegative.

V and J are TRBV9 and TRBJ1-2; D is perhaps TRBD1 (5 bases). Deletions cut 0 bases from V and 3 bases from J, with 18 bases between. The CDR3 has 17 residues. Germline lookup yields CDR1 SGDLS and CDR2 YYNGEE. CDR3 bases: TGTGCCAGCAGCGTAGACGATTGGGGGGGGAGGGACTATGGCTACACCTTC. This codes for CASSVDDWGGRDYGYTF.

The CDR3 DNA follows: TGCGCCAGCAGCTTGCAGGGGGCGGGGTATGGCTACACCTTC. Protein product: CASSLQGAGYGYTF. The chain carries TRBV5-1 and TRBJ1-2; 8 bases fit TRBD1. The CDR3 consists of 14 residues. V lost 1 base, J lost 5 bases, and 4 bases stayed unmatched. Looked up from germline, CDR1 is SGHRS and CDR2 is YFSETQ.

The chain combines TRBV11-2 with TRBJ2-1; a possible D gene is TRBD2 (5 bases). This CDR3 has 14 amino acids. Between the trimmed V and J ends, which lost 1 base and 5 bases, there was a span of 9 bases. Germline CDR1 reads SGHAT; CDR2 reads FQNNGV. As DNA, the CDR3 is TGTGCCAGCAGCTTAGGTCGGGAAAACAATGAGCAGTTCTTC. This sequence encodes CASSLGRENNEQFF.

The V and J genes are TRBV15 and TRBJ1-1; unclear D gene. Trimming pared 0 bases from V and 4 bases from J, leaving 12 bases between. The CDR3 has 15 amino acids. CDR1 and CDR2 (germline): LNHNV, YYDKDF (reference sequence). The CDR3 coding sequence is TGTGCCACCAGCAGAGATCGAGAGGGATCCACTGAAGCTTTCTTT. This sequence encodes CATSRDREGSTEAFF.